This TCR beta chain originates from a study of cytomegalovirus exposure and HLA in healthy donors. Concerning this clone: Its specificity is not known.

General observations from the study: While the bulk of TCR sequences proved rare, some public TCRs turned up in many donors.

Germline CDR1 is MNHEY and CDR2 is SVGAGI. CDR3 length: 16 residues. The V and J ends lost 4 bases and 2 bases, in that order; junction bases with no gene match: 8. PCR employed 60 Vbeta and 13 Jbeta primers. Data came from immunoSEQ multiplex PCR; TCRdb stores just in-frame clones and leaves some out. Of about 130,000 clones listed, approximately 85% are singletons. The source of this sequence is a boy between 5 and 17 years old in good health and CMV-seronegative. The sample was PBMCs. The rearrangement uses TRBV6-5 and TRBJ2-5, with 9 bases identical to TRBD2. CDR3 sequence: CASSSIAGEGQETQYF. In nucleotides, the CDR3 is TGTGCCAGCAGTTCCATAGCGGGAGAAGGTCAAGAGACCCAGTACTTC.